This TCR beta chain comes out of a study of cytomegalovirus exposure and HLA in healthy donors. Unmatched junction bases numbered 5, after V lost 4 bases and J lost 6 bases. Germline V gene lookup returns CDR1 SQVTM and CDR2 ANQGSEA. This CDR3 contains 12 residues. Clones were read by immunoSEQ multiplex PCR, and TCRdb kept only the in-frame ones, dropping some. This table has some 140,000 clones, 65% to 90% appearing once. Material: PBMCs. This rearrangement joins TRBV29-1 to TRBJ2-5; 7 bases agree with TRBD1. This clonotype was obtained from a man aged 18-30 years in good health and CMV-seropositive. CDR3 residues: CSVGQGRQTQYF. Written as DNA, the CDR3 is TGCAGCGTTGGACAGGGTAGGCAGACCCAGTACTTC.